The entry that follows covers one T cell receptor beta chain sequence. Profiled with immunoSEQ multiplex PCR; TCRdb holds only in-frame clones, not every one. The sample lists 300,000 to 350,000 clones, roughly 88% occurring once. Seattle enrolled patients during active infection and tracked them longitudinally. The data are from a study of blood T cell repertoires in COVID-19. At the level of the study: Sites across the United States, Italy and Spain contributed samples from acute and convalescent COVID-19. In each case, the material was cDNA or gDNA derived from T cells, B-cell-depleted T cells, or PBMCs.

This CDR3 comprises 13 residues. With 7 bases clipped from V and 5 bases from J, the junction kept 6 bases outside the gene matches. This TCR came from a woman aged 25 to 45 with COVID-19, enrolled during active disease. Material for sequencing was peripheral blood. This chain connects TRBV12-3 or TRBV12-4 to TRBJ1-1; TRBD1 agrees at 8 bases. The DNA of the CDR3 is TGTGCCAGCACCCGGGACAGGCAAACTGAAGCTTTCTTT. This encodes CASTRDRQTEAFF.